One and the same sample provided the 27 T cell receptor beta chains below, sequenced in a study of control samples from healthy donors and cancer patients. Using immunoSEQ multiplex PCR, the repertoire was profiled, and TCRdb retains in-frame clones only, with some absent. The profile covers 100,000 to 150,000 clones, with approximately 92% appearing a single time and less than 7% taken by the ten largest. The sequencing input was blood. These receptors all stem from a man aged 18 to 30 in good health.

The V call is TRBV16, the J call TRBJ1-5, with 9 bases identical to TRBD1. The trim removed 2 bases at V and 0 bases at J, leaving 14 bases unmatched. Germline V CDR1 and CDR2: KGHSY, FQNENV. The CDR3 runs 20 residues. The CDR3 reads CASSQRTGERKVISNQPQHF. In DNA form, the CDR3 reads TGTGCCAGCAGCCAAAGGACAGGGGAGAGAAAAGTCATTAGCAATCAGCCCCAGCATTTT.

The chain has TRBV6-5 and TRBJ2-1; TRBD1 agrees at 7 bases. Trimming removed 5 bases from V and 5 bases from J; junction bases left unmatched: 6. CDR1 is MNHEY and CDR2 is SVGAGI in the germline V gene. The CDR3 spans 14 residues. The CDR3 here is CASSKTGADNEQFF. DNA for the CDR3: TGTGCCAGCAGTAAAACAGGGGCGGACAATGAGCAGTTCTTC.

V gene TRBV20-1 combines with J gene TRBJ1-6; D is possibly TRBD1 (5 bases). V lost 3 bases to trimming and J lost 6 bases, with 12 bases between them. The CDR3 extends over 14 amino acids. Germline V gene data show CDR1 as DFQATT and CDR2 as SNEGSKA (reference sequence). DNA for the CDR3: TGCAGTGCTAGTATGGGGGGATTTAATTCACCCCTCCACTTT. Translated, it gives CSASMGGFNSPLHF.

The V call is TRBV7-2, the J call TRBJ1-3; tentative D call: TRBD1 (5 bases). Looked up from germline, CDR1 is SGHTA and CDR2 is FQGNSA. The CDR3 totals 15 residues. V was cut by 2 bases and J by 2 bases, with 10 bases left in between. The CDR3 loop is CASSLTPDTGNTIYF. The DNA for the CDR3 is TGTGCCAGCAGCTTAACTCCGGACACTGGAAACACCATATATTTT.

This CDR3 reads CASSPRGDRDYAGELFF. Written as DNA, the CDR3 is TGTGCCAGCAGCCCCCGAGGGGACAGGGATTATGCCGGGGAGCTGTTTTTT. This rearrangement joins TRBV9 to TRBJ2-2; 9 bases line up with TRBD1. CDR1 is SGDLS and CDR2 is YYNGEE in the germline V gene. CDR3 length: 17 residues. The V and J ends lost 4 bases and 6 bases, in that order; junction bases with no gene match: 13.

The CDR3 spells CASSLVAGVVNEKLFF. The CDR3 DNA sequence: TGTGCCAGCAGCTTAGTGGCGGGTGTAGTTAATGAAAAACTGTTTTTT. This chain links TRBV7-2 with TRBJ1-4; D uncertain. This CDR3 spans 16 amino acids. The germline V gene encodes CDR1 SGHTA and CDR2 FQGNSA. V shed 1 base and J shed 4 bases, with 13 bases lying between them.

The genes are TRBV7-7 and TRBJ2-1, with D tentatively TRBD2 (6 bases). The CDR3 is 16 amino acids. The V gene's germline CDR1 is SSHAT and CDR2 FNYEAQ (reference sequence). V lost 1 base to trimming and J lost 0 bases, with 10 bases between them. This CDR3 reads CASSLVHGSSYNEQFF. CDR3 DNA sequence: TGTGCCAGCAGCTTAGTTCACGGGAGCTCCTACAATGAGCAGTTCTTC.

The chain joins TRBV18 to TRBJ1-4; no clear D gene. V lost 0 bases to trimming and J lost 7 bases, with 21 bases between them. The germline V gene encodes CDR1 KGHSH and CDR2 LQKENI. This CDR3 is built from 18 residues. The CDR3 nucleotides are TGTGCCAGCTCACCACCGGATGGCTTCGGCGTTCTAGGTGAAAAACTGTTTTTT. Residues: CASSPPDGFGVLGEKLFF. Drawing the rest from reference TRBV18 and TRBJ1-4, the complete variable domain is NAGVMQNPRHLVRRRGQEARLRCSPMKGHSHVYWYRQLPEEGLKFMVYLQKENIIDESGMPKERFSAEFPKEGPSILRIQQVVRGDSAAYFCASSPPDGFGVLGEKLFFGSGTQLSVL.

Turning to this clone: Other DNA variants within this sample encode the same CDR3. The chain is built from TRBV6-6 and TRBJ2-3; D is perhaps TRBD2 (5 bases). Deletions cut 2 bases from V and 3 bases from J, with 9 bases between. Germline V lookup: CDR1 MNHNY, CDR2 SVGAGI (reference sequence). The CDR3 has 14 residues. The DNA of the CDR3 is TGTGCCAGCAGTTACGCGGGTTCGACAGATACGCAGTATTTT. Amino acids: CASSYAGSTDTQYF.

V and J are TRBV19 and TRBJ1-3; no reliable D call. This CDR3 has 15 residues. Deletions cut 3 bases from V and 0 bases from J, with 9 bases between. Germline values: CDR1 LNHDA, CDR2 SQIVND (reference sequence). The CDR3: CASSMMGYSGNTIYF. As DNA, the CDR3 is TGTGCCAGTAGTATGATGGGGTACTCTGGAAACACCATATATTTT.

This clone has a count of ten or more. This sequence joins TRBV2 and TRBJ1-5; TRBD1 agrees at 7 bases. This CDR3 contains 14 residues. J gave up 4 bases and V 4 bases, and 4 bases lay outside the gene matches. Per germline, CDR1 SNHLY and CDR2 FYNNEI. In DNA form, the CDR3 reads TGTGCCAGCAGTGGGGACAGAGCAAATCAGCCCCAGCATTTT. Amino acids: CASSGDRANQPQHF.

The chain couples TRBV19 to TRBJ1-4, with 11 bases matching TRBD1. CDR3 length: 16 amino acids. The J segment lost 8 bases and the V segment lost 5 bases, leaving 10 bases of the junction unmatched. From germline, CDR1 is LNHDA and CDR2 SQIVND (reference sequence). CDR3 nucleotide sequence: TGTGCCAGTAGTTCCCACTCCGGGACAGGGGGGGAAAAACTGTTTTTT. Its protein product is CASSSHSGTGGEKLFF.

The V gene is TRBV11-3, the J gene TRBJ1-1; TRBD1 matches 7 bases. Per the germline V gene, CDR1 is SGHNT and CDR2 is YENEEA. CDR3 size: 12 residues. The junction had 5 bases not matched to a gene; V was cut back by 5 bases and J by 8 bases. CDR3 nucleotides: TGTGCCAGCAGCGCGGGACAGCGAGAAGCTTTCTTT. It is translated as CASSAGQREAFF.

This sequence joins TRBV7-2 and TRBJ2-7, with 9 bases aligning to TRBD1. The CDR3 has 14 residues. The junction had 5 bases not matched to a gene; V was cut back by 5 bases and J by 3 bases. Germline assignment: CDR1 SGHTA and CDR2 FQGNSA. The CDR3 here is CASSPGTGNYEQYF. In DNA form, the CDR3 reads TGTGCCAGCAGCCCCGGGACAGGGAACTACGAGCAGTACTTC.

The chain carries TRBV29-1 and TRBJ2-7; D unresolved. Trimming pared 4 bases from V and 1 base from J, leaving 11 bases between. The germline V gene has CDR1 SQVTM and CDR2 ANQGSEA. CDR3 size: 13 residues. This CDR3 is CSVASRLSYEQYF. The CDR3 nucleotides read TGCAGCGTTGCGAGTCGTTTGTCCTACGAGCAGTACTTC.

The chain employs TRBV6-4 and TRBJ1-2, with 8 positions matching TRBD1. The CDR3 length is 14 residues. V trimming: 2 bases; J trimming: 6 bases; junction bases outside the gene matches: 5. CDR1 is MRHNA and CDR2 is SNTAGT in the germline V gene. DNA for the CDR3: TGTGCCAGCAGTGACCGGACAGGGTGGGATGGCTACACCTTC. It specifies CASSDRTGWDGYTF.

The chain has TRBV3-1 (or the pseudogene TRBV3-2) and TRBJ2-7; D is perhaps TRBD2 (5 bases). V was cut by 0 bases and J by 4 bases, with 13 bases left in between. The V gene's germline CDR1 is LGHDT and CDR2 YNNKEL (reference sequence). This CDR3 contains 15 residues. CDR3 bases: TGTGCCAGCAGCCAAGAGGTCTACGGGGTATACGAGCAGTACTTC. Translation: CASSQEVYGVYEQYF.

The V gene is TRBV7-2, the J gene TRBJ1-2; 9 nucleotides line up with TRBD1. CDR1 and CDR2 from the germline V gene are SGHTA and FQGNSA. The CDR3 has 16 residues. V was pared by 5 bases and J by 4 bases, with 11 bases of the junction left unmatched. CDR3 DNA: TGTGCCAGCAGCACAACCACAGGGGGCGCTTTCTATGGCTACACCTTC. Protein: CASSTTTGGAFYGYTF.

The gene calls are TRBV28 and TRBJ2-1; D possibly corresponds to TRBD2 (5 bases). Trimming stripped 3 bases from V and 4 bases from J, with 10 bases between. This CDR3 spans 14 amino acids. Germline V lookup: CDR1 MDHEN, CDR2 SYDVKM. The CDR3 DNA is TGTGCCAGCAGTTTGACTACTTCGTACAATGAGCAGTTCTTC. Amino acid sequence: CASSLTTSYNEQFF.

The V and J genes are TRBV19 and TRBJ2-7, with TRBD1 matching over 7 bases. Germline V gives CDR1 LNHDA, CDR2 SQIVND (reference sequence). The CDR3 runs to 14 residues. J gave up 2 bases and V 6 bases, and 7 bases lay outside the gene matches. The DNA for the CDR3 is TGTGCCAGTAGCATCCAGGGGACAGCCTACGAGCAGTACTTC. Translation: CASSIQGTAYEQYF.

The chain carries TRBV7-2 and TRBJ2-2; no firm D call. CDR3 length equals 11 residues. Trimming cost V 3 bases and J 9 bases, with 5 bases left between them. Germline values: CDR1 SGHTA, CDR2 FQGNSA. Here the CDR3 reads CASSFGWELFF. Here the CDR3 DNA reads TGTGCCAGCAGCTTTGGGTGGGAGCTGTTTTTT. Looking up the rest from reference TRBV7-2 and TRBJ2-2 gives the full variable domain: GAGVSQSPSNKVTEKGKDVELRCDPISGHTALYWYRQSLGQGLEFLIYFQGNSAPDKSGLPSDRFSAERTGGSVSTLTIQRTQQEDSAVYLCASSFGWELFFGEGSRLTVL.

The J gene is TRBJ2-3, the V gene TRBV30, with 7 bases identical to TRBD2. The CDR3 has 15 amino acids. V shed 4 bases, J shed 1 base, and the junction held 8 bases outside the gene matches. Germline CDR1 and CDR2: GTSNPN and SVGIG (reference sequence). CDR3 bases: TGTGCCTGGAAGGGCGGGCTAGCGGGCACAGATACGCAGTATTTT. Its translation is CAWKGGLAGTDTQYF.

In DNA, the CDR3 is TGTGCCAGCAGCCCCCGGTACCACAGTAGCACAGATACGCAGTATTTT. It translates to CASSPRYHSSTDTQYF. The gene calls are TRBV7-9 and TRBJ2-3; no clear D gene. CDR1 is SEHNR and CDR2 is FQNEAQ in the germline V gene (reference sequence). The length of the CDR3 is 16 residues. The V gene lost 5 bases and the J gene lost 0 bases, with 15 bases spanning the gap.

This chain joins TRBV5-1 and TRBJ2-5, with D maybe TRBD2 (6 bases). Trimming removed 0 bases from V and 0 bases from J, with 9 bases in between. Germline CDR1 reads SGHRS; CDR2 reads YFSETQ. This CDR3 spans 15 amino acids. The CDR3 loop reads CASSLGAGNQETQYF. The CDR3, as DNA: TGCGCCAGCAGCTTGGGGGCGGGGAACCAAGAGACCCAGTACTTC.

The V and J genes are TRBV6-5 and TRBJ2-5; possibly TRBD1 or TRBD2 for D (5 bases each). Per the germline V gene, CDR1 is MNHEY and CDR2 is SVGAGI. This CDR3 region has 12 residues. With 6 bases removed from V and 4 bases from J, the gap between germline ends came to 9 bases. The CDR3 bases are TGTGCCAGCAGGGGGGATCTAGAGACCCAGTACTTC. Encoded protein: CASRGDLETQYF.

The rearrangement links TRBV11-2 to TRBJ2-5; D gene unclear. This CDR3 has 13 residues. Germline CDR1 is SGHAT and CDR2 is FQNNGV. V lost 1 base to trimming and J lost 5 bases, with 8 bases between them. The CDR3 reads CASSLAGSETQYF. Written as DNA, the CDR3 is TGTGCCAGCAGCTTAGCTGGGTCGGAGACCCAGTACTTC.

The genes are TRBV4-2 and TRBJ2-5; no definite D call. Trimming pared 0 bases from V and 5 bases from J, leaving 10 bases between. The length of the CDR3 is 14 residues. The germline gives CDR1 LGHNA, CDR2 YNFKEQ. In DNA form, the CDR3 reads TGTGCCAGCAGCCAAGAGGCTAGTGCGGAGACCCAGTACTTC. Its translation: CASSQEASAETQYF.